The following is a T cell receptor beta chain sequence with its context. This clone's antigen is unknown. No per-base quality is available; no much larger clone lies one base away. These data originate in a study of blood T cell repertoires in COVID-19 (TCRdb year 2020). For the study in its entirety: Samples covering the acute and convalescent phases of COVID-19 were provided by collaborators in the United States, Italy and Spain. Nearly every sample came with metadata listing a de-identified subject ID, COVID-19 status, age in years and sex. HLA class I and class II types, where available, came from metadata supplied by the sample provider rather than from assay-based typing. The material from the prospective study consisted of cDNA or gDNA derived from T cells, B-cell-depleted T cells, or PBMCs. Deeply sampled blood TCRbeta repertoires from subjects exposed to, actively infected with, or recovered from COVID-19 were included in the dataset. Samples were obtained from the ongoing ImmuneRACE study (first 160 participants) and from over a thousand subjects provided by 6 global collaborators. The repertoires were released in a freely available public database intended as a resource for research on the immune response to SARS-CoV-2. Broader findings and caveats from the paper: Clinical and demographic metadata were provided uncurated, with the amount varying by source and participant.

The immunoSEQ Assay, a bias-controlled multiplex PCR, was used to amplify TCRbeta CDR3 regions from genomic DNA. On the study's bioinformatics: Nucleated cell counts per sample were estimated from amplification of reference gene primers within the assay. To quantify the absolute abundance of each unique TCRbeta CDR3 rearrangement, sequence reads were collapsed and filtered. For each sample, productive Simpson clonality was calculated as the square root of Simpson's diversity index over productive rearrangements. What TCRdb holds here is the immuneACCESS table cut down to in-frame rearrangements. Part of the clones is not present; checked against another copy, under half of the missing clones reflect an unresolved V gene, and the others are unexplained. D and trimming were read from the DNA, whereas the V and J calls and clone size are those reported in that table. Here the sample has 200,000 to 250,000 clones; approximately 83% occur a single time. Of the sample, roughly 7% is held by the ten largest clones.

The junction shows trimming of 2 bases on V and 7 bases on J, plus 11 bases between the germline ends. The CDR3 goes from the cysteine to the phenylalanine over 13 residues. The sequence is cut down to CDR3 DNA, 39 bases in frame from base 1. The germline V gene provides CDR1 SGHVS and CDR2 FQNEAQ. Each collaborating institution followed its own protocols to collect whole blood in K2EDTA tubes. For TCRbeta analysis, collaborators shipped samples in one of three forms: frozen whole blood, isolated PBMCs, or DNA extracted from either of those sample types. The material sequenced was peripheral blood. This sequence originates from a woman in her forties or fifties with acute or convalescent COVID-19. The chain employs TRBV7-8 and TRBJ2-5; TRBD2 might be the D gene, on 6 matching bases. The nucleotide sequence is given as TGTGCCAGCAGCTTACGGGGAGGTGGGACCCAGTACTTC. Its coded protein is CASSLRGGGTQYF.